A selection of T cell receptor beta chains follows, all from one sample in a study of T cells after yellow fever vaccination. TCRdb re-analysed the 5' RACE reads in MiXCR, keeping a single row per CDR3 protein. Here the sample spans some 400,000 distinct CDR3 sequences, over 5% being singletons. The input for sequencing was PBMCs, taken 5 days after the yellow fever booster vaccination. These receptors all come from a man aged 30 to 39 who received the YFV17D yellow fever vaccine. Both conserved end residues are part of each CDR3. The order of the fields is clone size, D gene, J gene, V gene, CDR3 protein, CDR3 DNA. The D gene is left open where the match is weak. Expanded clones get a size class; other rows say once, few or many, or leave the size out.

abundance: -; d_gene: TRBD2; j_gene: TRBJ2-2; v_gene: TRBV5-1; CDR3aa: CASSLGAGVNTGELFF; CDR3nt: TGCGCCAGCAGCTTAGGGGCGGGAGTTAACACCGGGGAGCTGTTTTTT
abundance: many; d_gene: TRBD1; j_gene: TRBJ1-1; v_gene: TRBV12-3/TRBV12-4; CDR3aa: CASSWRTGGMAEAFF; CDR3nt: TGTGCCAGCAGTTGGCGGACAGGGGGCATGGCTGAAGCTTTCTTT
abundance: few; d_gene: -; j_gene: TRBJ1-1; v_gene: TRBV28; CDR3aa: CASSLTGFLGEAFF; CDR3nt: TGTGCCAGCAGCCTAACGGGCTTTCTTGGGGAAGCTTTCTTT
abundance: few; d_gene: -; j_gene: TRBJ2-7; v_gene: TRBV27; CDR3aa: CASSLSLNSYEQYF; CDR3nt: TGTGCCAGCAGTTTATCTCTGAACTCCTACGAGCAGTACTTC
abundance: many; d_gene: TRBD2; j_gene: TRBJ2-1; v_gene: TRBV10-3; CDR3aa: CAISESRGGVNEQFF; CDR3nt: TGTGCCATCAGTGAGTCCCGCGGGGGGGTCAATGAGCAGTTCTTC
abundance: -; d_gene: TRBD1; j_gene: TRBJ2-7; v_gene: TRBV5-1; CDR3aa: CASSFKDRSYGQYF; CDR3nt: TGCGCCAGCAGCTTTAAGGACAGGAGCTACGGGCAGTACTTC
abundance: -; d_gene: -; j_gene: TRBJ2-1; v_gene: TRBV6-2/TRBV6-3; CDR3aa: CASLASYNEQFF; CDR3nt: TGTGCCAGCTTGGCCTCCTACAATGAGCAGTTCTTC
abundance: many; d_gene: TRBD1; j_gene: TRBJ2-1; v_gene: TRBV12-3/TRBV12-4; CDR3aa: CASSFGDRGLGEQFF; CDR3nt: TGTGCCAGCAGTTTTGGGGACAGGGGGCTTGGTGAGCAGTTCTTC
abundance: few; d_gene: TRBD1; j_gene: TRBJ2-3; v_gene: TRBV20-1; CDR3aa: CSAGPPPLDRANTDTQYF; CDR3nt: TGCAGTGCTGGACCGCCCCCACTCGACAGGGCGAACACAGATACGCAGTATTTT
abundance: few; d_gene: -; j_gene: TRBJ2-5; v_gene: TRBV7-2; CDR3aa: CASSLGLVKETQYF; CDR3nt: TGTGCCAGCAGCTTAGGACTAGTCAAAGAGACCCAGTACTTC
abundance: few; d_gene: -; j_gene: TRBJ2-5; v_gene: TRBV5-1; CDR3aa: CASSQHVSGQETQYF; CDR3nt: TGCGCCAGCAGCCAGCACGTGTCGGGGCAAGAGACCCAGTACTTC
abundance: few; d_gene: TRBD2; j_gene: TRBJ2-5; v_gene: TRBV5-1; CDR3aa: CASSPGTSGRNPETQYF; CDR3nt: TGCGCCAGCAGCCCCGGGACTAGCGGGAGGAACCCAGAGACCCAGTACTTC
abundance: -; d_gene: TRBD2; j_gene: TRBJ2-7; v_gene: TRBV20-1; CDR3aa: CSARSGRAGGYEQYF; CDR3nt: TGCAGTGCTCGTAGCGGGAGGGCCGGAGGGTACGAGCAGTACTTC
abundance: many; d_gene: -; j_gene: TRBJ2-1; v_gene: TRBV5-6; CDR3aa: CASSSLSSYNEQFF; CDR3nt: TGTGCCAGCAGTTCTTTAAGCTCCTACAATGAGCAGTTCTTC
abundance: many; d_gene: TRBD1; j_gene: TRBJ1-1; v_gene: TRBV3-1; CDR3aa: CASSHPGGGHTFF; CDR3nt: TGTGCCAGCAGCCATCCAGGGGGCGGGCACACTTTCTTT
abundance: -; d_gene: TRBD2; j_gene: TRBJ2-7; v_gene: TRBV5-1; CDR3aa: CASSLRLLAGGRDEQYF; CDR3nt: TGCGCCAGCAGCTTGCGGTTGCTAGCGGGAGGCCGGGACGAGCAGTACTTC
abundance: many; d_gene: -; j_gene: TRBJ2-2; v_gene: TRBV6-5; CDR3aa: CASSYSRGQSFTGELFF; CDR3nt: TGTGCCAGCAGTTACTCGCGAGGACAGAGCTTCACCGGGGAGCTGTTTTTT
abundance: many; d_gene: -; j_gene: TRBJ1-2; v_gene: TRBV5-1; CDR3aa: CASSPGLSTGYTF; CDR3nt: TGCGCCAGCAGCCCGGGACTTTCGACTGGCTACACCTTC
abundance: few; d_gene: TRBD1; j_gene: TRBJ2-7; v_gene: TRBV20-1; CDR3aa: CSATQPRQGSGEQYF; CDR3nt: TGCAGTGCTACGCAACCCAGACAGGGAAGTGGCGAGCAGTACTTC
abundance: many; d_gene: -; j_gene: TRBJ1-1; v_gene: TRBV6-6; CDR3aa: CASSLVNTEAFF; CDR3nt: TGTGCCAGCAGTTTGGTGAACACTGAAGCTTTCTTT
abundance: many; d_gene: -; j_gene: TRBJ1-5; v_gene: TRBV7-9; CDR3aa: CASSLGSISPQHF; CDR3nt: TGTGCCAGCAGCTTGGGGAGCATATCGCCCCAGCATTTT
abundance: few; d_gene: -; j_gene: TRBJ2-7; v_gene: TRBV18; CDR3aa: CASSLGPPEQYF; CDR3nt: TGTGCCAGCTCACTAGGGCCCCCCGAGCAGTACTTC
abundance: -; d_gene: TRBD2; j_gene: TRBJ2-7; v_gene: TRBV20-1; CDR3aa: CSASLTSGGYEQYF; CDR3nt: TGCAGTGCTAGCCTGACTAGCGGGGGTTACGAGCAGTACTTC
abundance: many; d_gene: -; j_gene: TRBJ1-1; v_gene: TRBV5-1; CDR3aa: CASSTGAFEAFF; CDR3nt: TGCGCCAGCAGCACGGGGGCATTCGAAGCTTTCTTT
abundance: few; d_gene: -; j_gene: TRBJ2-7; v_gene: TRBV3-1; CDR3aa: CASSRRAASEQYF; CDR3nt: TGTGCCAGCAGCCGGCGGGCCGCTTCCGAGCAGTACTTC
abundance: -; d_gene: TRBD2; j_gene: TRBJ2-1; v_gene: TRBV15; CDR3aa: CATSSEPGLHYNEQFF; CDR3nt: TGTGCCACCAGCAGCGAACCGGGACTACATTACAATGAGCAGTTCTTC
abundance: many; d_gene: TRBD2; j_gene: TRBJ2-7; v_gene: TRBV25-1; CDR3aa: CASSVGGGYEQYF; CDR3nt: TGTGCCAGCAGTGTGGGCGGGGGCTACGAGCAGTACTTC
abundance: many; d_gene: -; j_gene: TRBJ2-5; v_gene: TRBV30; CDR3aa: CAWSVGQNKETQYF; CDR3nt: TGTGCCTGGAGTGTAGGACAGAACAAAGAGACCCAGTACTTC
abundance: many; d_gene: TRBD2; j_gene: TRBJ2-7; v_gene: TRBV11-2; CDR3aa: CASSLSGLAGGAGYEQYF; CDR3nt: TGTGCCAGCAGCTTAAGTGGTTTAGCGGGAGGCGCGGGGTACGAGCAGTACTTC
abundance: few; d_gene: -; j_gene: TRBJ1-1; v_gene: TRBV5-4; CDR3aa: CASRNLGENTEAFF; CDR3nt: TGTGCCAGCAGAAACTTGGGGGAGAACACTGAAGCTTTCTTT
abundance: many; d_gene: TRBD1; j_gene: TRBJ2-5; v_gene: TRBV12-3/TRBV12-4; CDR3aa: CASSFDRGFQYF; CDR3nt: TGTGCCAGCAGTTTTGACAGGGGATTCCAGTACTTC
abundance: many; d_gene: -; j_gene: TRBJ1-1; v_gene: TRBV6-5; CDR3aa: CASSSNSWDTEAFF; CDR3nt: TGTGCCAGCAGTTCAAACAGCTGGGACACTGAAGCTTTCTTT
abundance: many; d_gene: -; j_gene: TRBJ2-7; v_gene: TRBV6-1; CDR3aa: CASTYGGDGDSYEQYF; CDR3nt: TGTGCCAGCACCTACGGGGGTGACGGAGACTCCTACGAGCAGTACTTC
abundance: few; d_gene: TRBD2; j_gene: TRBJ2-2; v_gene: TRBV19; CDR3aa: CASSVAGTRSGELFF; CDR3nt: TGTGCCAGTAGTGTCGCCGGGACTAGGTCCGGGGAGCTGTTTTTT
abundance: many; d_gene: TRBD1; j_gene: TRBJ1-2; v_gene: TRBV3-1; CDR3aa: CASSQVIGGGNYGYTF; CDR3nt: TGTGCCAGCAGCCAAGTGATAGGGGGCGGAAACTATGGCTACACCTTC
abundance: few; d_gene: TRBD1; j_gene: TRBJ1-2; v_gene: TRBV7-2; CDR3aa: CASSQGQIEGYGYTF; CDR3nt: TGTGCCAGCAGCCAGGGACAGATCGAGGGCTATGGCTACACCTTC
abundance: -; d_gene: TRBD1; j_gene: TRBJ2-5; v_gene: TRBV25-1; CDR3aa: CASMGQGIQRQETQYF; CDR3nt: TGTGCCAGCATGGGACAGGGCATCCAAAGACAAGAGACCCAGTACTTC
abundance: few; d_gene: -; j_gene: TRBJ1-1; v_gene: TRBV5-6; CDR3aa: CASSTFPRPDTEAFF; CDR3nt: TGTGCCAGCAGCACCTTTCCCAGGCCAGACACTGAAGCTTTCTTT
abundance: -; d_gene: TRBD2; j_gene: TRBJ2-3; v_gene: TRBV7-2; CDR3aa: CASSYIAGTTDTQYF; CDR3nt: TGTGCCAGCAGCTATATAGCGGGGACCACAGATACGCAGTATTTT
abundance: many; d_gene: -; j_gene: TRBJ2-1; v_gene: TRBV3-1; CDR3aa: CASSHRGNNEQFF; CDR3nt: TGTGCCAGCAGCCATAGGGGCAACAATGAGCAGTTCTTC
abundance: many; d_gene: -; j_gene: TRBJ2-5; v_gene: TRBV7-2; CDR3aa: CASSLLGQTQYF; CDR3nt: TGTGCCAGCAGCTTGCTGGGCCAGACCCAGTACTTC
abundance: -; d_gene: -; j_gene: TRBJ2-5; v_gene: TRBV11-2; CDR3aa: CASSPLAQETQYF; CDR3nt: TGTGCCAGCAGCCCACTGGCCCAAGAGACCCAGTACTTC
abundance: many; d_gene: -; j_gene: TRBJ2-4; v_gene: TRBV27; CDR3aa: CASSSTNPNIQYF; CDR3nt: TGTGCCAGCAGTTCGACCAACCCCAACATTCAGTACTTC
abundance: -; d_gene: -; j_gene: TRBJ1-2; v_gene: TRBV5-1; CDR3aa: CASAVGGSNYGYTF; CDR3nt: TGCGCCAGCGCCGTGGGAGGGAGCAACTATGGCTACACCTTC
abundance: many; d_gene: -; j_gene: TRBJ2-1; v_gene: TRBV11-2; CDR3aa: CATTKGMGDEQFF; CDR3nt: TGTGCCACAACCAAGGGGATGGGGGATGAGCAGTTCTTC
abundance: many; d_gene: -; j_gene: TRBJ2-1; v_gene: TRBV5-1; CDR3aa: CASSLGVIWRPSDYNEQFF; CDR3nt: TGCGCCAGCAGCTTGGGTGTTATTTGGAGACCGTCGGATTACAATGAGCAGTTCTTC
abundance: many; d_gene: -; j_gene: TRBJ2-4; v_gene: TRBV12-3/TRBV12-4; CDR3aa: CASSSRVSRSNIQYF; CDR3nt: TGTGCCAGCAGTTCCCGAGTAAGTCGGTCGAACATTCAGTACTTC
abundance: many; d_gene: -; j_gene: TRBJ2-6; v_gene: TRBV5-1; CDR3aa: CASSLDGFTGANVLTF; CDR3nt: TGCGCCAGCAGCTTGGACGGGTTTACTGGGGCCAACGTCCTGACTTTC
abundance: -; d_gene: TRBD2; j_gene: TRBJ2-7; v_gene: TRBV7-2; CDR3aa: CASSRGGPGTKSF; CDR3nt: TGTGCCAGCAGCCGGGGGGGTCCCGGGACTAAGTCCTTC
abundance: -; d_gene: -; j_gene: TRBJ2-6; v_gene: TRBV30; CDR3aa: CAWTWRTRGLSGANVLTF; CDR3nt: TGTGCCTGGACCTGGAGGACGAGAGGGCTCTCTGGGGCCAACGTCCTGACTTTC
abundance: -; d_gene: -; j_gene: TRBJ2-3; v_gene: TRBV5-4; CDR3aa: CASSSGPAGLTDTQYF; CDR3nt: TGTGCCAGCAGTTCCGGGCCTGCGGGACTCACAGATACGCAGTATTTT